These 14 T cell receptor beta chains came from one sample sequenced in a study of T cells in Graves' hyperthyroidism and ophthalmopathy. RNA transcripts yielded amplified TCR beta CDR3 regions. The HTBI set primed first-round TCR CDR3 RT-PCR. MiXCR, applied by TCRdb to the multiplex PCR reads, yields one record per CDR3 protein. The table has around 520,000 distinct CDR3 sequences, about 15% seen once. Sequencing was done on a sample of blood. These TCRs come from a woman aged 18-29 years with Graves' hyperthyroidism.

This clonotype was picked up a small number of times. V and J are TRBV9 and TRBJ2-3; maybe TRBD2 (5 bases). The CDR3 totals 13 residues. CDR1 and CDR2 (germline): SGDLS, YYNGEE. V lost 6 bases and J lost 4, with 12 bases in between. The CDR3 region has the DNA TGTGCCAGCACCAGGACTGGCTCAGATACGCAGTATTTT. Translation gives CASTRTGSDTQYF.

In regard to this clonotype: Given a much more abundant clone one base away, this may be a read error. This rearrangement joins TRBV6-5 to TRBJ1-2; 7 nucleotides agree with TRBD1. The germline V gene has CDR1 MNHEY and CDR2 SVGAGI. This CDR3 is 16 amino acids long. CDR3 residues: CAGSYSAQGVDYGYTF. CDR3 DNA sequence: TGTGCCGGCAGTTACTCCGCTCAGGGGGTGGATTATGGCTACACCTTC.

Note on this clonotype: This may be a read error: a much more frequent sequence differs by one nucleotide. The genes are TRBV6-5 and TRBJ2-7, with 8 bases that match TRBD1. The CDR3 loop spans 14 amino acids. Trimming took 2 bases from V and 3 from J; bases not matched to a gene: 3. Germline values: CDR1 MNHEY, CDR2 SVGAGI. CDR3 DNA: TGTGCCAGCAGTTACCCCGGGACAGGCTACGAGCAGTACTTC. This gives the protein CASSYPGTGYEQYF.

In its sample, this clonotype was seen many times. The rearrangement joins TRBV29-1 to TRBJ1-2, with 8 bases aligning to TRBD1. This CDR3 has 14 amino acids. V dropped 5 bases and J dropped 4; count of bases not matched to a gene: 9. The germline V gene encodes CDR1 SQVTM and CDR2 ANQGSEA. The CDR3 DNA reads TGCAGCGTTCGAGGGACAGGCGATTTCTATGGCTACACCTTC. It specifies CSVRGTGDFYGYTF.

This clonotype was counted many times. The chain links TRBV20-1 to TRBJ2-7, with 15 bases that match TRBD2. From germline, CDR1 is DFQATT and CDR2 SNEGSKA (reference sequence). This CDR3 has 14 residues. The junction had 4 bases not matched to a gene; V was cut back by 4 bases and J by 6 bases. CDR3 in DNA: TGCAGTGCTACCCCGGGACTAGCGGGAGGCGAGCAGTACTTC. Translating gives CSATPGLAGGEQYF.

This clonotype was counted at least ten times. V usage is TRBV27 and J usage is TRBJ2-3, with D perhaps matching TRBD1 or TRBD2 (5 bases each). V was clipped by 0 bases and J by 3 bases, with 10 bases between them. Looked up from germline, CDR1 is MNHEY and CDR2 is SMNVEV (reference sequence). CDR3 length equals 15 residues. In nucleotides, the CDR3 is TGTGCCAGCAGTTTATCGGGGGTAATAACAGATACGCAGTATTTT. Encoded protein: CASSLSGVITDTQYF.

CDR3 region: CASSPRSGSRETQYF. The CDR3 DNA follows: TGCGCCAGCAGCCCGCGGAGCGGGAGCCGAGAGACCCAGTACTTC. The gene calls are TRBV5-1 and TRBJ2-5; the match to TRBD2 covers 8 bases. This CDR3 has 15 residues. J lost 4 bases, V lost 4 bases, and 9 bases had no gene match. Germline CDR1 is SGHRS and CDR2 is YFSETQ.

This clonotype appeared a single time. The chain couples TRBV4-2 to TRBJ2-1; 8 positions agree with TRBD2. Losses at the gene ends were 0 bases for V and 3 bases for J; bases not matched to a gene: 19. Germline values: CDR1 LGHNA, CDR2 YNFKEQ. There are 21 residues in the CDR3. CDR3 amino acids: CASSQDGLETAIAGLYNEQFF. CDR3 bases: TGTGCCAGCAGCCAAGATGGGTTGGAGACGGCAATAGCGGGGCTCTACAATGAGCAGTTCTTC.

This clonotype was observed many times. This sequence joins TRBV6-2 or TRBV6-3 and TRBJ2-3; D gene unclear. Trimming pared 2 bases from V and 5 bases from J, leaving 2 bases between. The length of the CDR3 is 11 residues. Germline CDR1 and CDR2: MNHEY and SVGEGT. CDR3 sequence (DNA): TGTGCCAGCAGTTACCAAGATACGCAGTATTTT. The encoded protein is CASSYQDTQYF.

This clonotype has at least ten counts. This chain uses TRBV9 with TRBJ2-1; 8 bases match TRBD1. Trimming removed 1 base from V and 6 bases from J; junction bases left unmatched: 3. This CDR3 contains 14 residues. CDR1 SGDLS and CDR2 YYNGEE come from the germline V gene. Here the CDR3 reads CASSVQGAVNEQFF. The CDR3 DNA sequence: TGTGCCAGCAGCGTACAGGGGGCAGTCAATGAGCAGTTCTTC.

This clonotype was found many times. The chain carries TRBV27 and TRBJ2-3, with 9 positions matching TRBD2. The CDR3 spans 16 residues. Trimming took 1 base from V and 4 from J; bases not matched to a gene: 6. Germline CDR1 reads MNHEY; CDR2 reads SMNVEV (reference sequence). The CDR3 bases are TGTGCCAGCAGTTTATTAGCGGGAGTATCCCCAGATACGCAGTATTTT. Residues: CASSLLAGVSPDTQYF.

The chain has TRBV18 and TRBJ2-1; the D gene could be TRBD1 or TRBD2 (5 bases each). CDR3 length: 15 amino acids. Trimming left V 4 bases short and J 9 bases short, with 19 bases between. Germline loops: CDR1 KGHSH, CDR2 LQKENI. The CDR3 nucleotides are TGTGCCAGCTCACTATTAAGCCCGACCGGGGCTGAGCAGTTCTTC. It translates to CASSLLSPTGAEQFF.

This clonotype was observed at least ten times. This chain connects TRBV27 to TRBJ2-7, with D hard to call. Germline lookup yields CDR1 MNHEY and CDR2 SMNVEV (reference sequence). Trimming left V 0 bases short and J 0 bases short, with 12 bases between. This CDR3 spans 16 amino acids. The CDR3 here is CASSLSVGGISYEQYF. In nucleotides, the CDR3 is TGTGCCAGCAGTTTATCGGTGGGTGGAATCTCCTACGAGCAGTACTTC.

This clonotype was counted at least ten times. The J gene is TRBJ2-7, the V gene TRBV12-3 or TRBV12-4; D is unresolved. Trimming cost V 5 bases and J 3 bases, with 8 bases left between them. CDR3 length: 12 amino acids. CDR3 sequence reads: CASSHWDYEQYF. In nucleotides, the CDR3 is TGTGCCAGCAGTCACTGGGACTACGAGCAGTACTTC.